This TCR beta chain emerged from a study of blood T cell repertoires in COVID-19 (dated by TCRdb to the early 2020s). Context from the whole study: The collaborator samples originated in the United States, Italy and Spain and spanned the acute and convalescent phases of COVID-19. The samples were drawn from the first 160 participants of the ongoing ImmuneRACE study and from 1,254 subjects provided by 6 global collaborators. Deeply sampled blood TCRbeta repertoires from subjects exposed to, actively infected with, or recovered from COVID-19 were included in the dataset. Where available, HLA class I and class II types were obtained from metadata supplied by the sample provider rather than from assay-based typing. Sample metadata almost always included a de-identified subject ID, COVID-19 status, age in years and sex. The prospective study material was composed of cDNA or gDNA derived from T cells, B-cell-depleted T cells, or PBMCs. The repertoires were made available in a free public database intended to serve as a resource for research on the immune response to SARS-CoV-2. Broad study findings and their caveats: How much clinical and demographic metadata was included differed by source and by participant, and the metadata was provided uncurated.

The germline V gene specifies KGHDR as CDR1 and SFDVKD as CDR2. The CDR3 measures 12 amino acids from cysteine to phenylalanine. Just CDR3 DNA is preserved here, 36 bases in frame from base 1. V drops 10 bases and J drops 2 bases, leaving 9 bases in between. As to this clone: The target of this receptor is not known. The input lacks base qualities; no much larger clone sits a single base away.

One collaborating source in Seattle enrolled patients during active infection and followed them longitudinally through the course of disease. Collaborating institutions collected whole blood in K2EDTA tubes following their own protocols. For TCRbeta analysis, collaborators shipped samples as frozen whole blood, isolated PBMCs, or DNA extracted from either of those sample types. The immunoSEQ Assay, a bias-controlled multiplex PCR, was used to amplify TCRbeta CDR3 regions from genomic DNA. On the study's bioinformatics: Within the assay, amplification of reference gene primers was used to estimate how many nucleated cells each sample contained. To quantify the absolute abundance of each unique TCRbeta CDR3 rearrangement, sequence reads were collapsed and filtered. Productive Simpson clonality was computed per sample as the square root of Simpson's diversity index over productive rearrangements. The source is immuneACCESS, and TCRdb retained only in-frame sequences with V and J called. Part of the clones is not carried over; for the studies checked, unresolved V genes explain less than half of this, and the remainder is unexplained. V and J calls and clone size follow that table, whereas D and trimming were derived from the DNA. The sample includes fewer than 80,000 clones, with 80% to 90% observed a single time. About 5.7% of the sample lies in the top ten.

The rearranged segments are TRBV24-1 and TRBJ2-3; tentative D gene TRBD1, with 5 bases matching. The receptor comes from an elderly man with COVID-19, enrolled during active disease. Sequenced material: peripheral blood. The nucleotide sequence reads TGTGCCACAGGGGCCACCACAGATACGCAGTATTTT. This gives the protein CATGATTDTQYF.